The 9 T cell receptor beta chains below were found in one sample sequenced in a study of cytomegalovirus exposure and HLA in healthy donors. The PCR employed 60 Vbeta primers together with 13 Jbeta primers. Clones were sequenced by immunoSEQ multiplex PCR, and TCRdb holds only the in-frame ones, with some missing. This sample has 95,000 or so clones, with around 86% found just once. What was sequenced was PBMCs. These receptors came from a woman in her 70s in good health and CMV-seropositive.

V usage is TRBV25-1 and J usage is TRBJ2-1; 9 bases align to TRBD1. Germline CDR1 and CDR2: MGHDK and SYGVNS. V dropped 3 bases and J dropped 16; count of bases not matched to a gene: 13. This CDR3 has 14 residues. CDR3 DNA: TGTGCCAGCAGTGAGCTCCGGGACAGGGAAACTCAATTCTTC. It encodes CASSELRDRETQFF.

The J gene is TRBJ1-2, the V gene TRBV18, with TRBD1 matching over 9 bases. There are 17 residues in the CDR3. Germline values: CDR1 KGHSH, CDR2 LQKENI. Germline trimming cut 1 base from V and 4 bases from J; bases unmatched to any gene: 10. CDR3 sequence (DNA): TGTGCCAGCTCACCACGCGGACAGGGGATGGAAAGCTATGGCTACACCTTC. This encodes CASSPRGQGMESYGYTF.

V usage is TRBV12-5 and J usage is TRBJ2-1, with 7 nucleotides matching TRBD2. This CDR3 has 13 residues. Germline loops: CDR1 LGHNT, CDR2 FRNRAP. V was clipped by 6 bases and J by 10 bases; unmatched bases: 9. CDR3 DNA sequence: TGTGCTAGTGGATTAGACGGGGGGTTGGAGCAGTTCTTC. It codes for CASGLDGGLEQFF.

The J gene is TRBJ2-1, the V gene TRBV25-1; D not resolved. Trimming stripped 1 base from V and 6 bases from J, with 4 bases between. The CDR3 contains 12 residues. Looked up from germline, CDR1 is MGHDK and CDR2 is SYGVNS. CDR3: CASSESSNEQFF. Written as DNA, the CDR3 is TGTGCCAGCAGTGAATCGAGCAATGAGCAGTTCTTC.

This chain joins TRBV28 and TRBJ1-3; maybe TRBD1 (5 bases). The germline V gene encodes CDR1 MDHEN and CDR2 SYDVKM. Deletions cut 4 bases from V and 8 bases from J, with 18 bases between. This CDR3 spans 15 amino acids. The CDR3 sequence: CASSSPGLGGDTIYF. The CDR3 nucleotides are TGTGCCAGCAGTTCCCCGGGCCTCGGAGGGGACACCATATATTTT.

V usage is TRBV5-5 and J usage is TRBJ1-5; possibly TRBD1 for D (5 bases). In germline, CDR1 is SGHKS, CDR2 YYEKEE (reference sequence). Trimming cost V 1 base and J 6 bases, with 17 bases left between them. CDR3 size: 16 residues. CDR3 sequence: CASSLSGGGILQPQHF. The CDR3 nucleotides are TGTGCCAGCAGCTTGAGCGGGGGGGGAATTCTTCAGCCCCAGCATTTT.

The chain has TRBV4-3 and TRBJ2-5; 11 bases align to TRBD2. CDR1 is LGHNA and CDR2 is YSLEER in the germline V gene. The ends lost 4 bases at V and 2 bases at J; junction bases unmatched: 0. The CDR3 loop spans 14 amino acids. CDR3 DNA: TGCGCCAGCAGCCGACTAGCGGGACAAGAGACCCAGTACTTC. This sequence encodes CASSRLAGQETQYF.

The chain uses TRBV27 and TRBJ1-3; D is unclear. Trimming took off 4 bases at V and 5 bases at J, with 18 bases between the two ends. The germline gives CDR1 MNHEY, CDR2 SMNVEV (reference sequence). The length of the CDR3 is 16 residues. The DNA for the CDR3 is TGTGCCAGCAGTTCTTATGGCCCCCCTGGCAGAAACACCATATATTTT. This codes for CASSSYGPPGRNTIYF.

V and J are TRBV7-2 and TRBJ2-4; 13 nucleotides line up with TRBD2. After removal of 5 bases from V and 2 bases from J, the junction contained 9 bases not matched to a gene. From germline, CDR1 is SGHTA and CDR2 FQGNSA. The CDR3 has 18 residues. The CDR3 sequence is CASSGRGLAGVTKNIQYF. The CDR3, as DNA: TGTGCCAGCAGCGGCCGTGGACTAGCGGGAGTAACCAAAAACATTCAGTACTTC. The full variable domain, in which reference TRBV7-2 and TRBJ2-4 provide the parts outside the CDR3, is GAGVSQSPSNKVTEKGKDVELRCDPISGHTALYWYRQSLGQGLEFLIYFQGNSAPDKSGLPSDRFSAERTGGSVSTLTIQRTQQEDSAVYLCASSGRGLAGVTKNIQYFGAGTRLSVL.